This T cell receptor (beta chain) originates from a study of post-analysis software for immune sequencing data. General observations from the study: Among a few TRBV segments more frequent in patients than controls were TRBV5-6, TRBV5-1 and TRBV20-1.

This clonotype has only a few counts. Its antigen remains unidentified. Trimming shortened V by 3 bases and J by 0 bases, and 7 bases separated the two germline ends. The CDR3 consists of 14 residues. TCR beta cDNA libraries had unique molecular identifiers. In TCRdb, the PCR reads were re-called with MiXCR into one record per CDR3 protein. The data show more than 500,000 distinct CDR3 sequences, around 31% seen once. Sample: blood. The gene calls are TRBV12-3 or TRBV12-4 and TRBJ2-3; D uncertain. This TCR was sampled from a girl aged 2-17 years with multiple sclerosis. The CDR3 coding sequence is TGTGCCAGCAGTTTTGCGACTAGCACAGATACGCAGTATTTT. Its protein is CASSFATSTDTQYF.